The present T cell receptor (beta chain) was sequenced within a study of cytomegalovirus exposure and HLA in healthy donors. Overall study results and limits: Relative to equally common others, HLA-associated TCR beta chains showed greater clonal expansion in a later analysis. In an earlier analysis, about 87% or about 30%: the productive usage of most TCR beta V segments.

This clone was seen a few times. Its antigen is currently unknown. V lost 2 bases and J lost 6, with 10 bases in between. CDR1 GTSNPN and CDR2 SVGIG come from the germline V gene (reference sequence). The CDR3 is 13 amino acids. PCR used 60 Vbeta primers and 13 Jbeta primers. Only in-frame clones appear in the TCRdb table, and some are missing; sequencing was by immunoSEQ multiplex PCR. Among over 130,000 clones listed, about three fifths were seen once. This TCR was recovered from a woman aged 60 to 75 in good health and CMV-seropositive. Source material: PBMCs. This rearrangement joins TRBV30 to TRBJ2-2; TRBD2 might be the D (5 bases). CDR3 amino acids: CAWSRSGSGELFF. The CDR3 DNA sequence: TGTGCCTGGAGTCGTTCGGGATCCGGGGAGCTGTTTTTT.